This T cell receptor (beta chain) was documented in a study of blood T cell repertoires in COVID-19. As for the study in general: PBMCs, B-cell-depleted T cells, or T cells were the source of the cDNA or gDNA that made up the material.

Method: immunoSEQ multiplex PCR; TCRdb's copy keeps in-frame clones and lacks some. The table lists some 64,000 clones, 75% to 80% of them singletons. Germline loops: CDR1 LGHNA, CDR2 YNFKEQ. V lost 0 bases to trimming and J lost 4 bases, with 9 bases between them. There are 14 residues in the CDR3. The TCR was taken from a woman in her sixties or seventies with acute or convalescent COVID-19. The chain has TRBV4-2 and TRBJ1-2; no definite D call. The sample consisted of peripheral blood. This CDR3 is CASSQEEASYGYTF. CDR3 DNA: TGTGCCAGCAGCCAAGAAGAGGCCTCCTATGGCTACACCTTC.